The rows below give T cell receptor beta chains drawn from one sample of a study of blood T cell repertoires in COVID-19. TCRdb keeps only in-frame clones here, not all; method: immunoSEQ multiplex PCR. The profile covers around 200,000 clones, with 80% to 90% appearing a single time and roughly 3% taken by the ten largest. Sequenced input: peripheral blood. The receptors shown here come from a man between 60 and 70 years old with acute or convalescent COVID-19. The CDR3 runs from the conserved cysteine through the conserved F or W. A D gene is named only where the DNA matches it firmly. The size field is filled for only some rows; it gives once, few, many or a size class.

d_call: TRBD1; clone_size: NA; v_call: TRBV6-5; j_call: TRBJ2-3; cdr3_nt: TGTGCCAGCAGATCGACAGGGGGCACAGATACGCAGTATTTT; cdr3_aa: CASRSTGGTDTQYF
d_call: TRBD2; clone_size: NA; v_call: TRBV27; j_call: TRBJ2-7; cdr3_nt: TGTGCCAGCAGTTCCCCTCGGGAGGCCTACGAGCAGTACTTC; cdr3_aa: CASSSPREAYEQYF
d_call: NA; clone_size: NA; v_call: TRBV18; j_call: TRBJ2-3; cdr3_nt: TGTGCCAGCTCAAAAACGACTAGCACAGATACGCAGTATTTT; cdr3_aa: CASSKTTSTDTQYF
d_call: NA; clone_size: many; v_call: TRBV6-2/TRBV6-3; j_call: TRBJ1-5; cdr3_nt: TGTGCCAGCAGTGTATCTCGGGGGGGGTGGCCCCAGCATTTT; cdr3_aa: CASSVSRGGWPQHF
d_call: NA; clone_size: NA; v_call: TRBV6-1; j_call: TRBJ2-1; cdr3_nt: TGTGCCAGCAGTGAGAGGGTGGCGGAGGTCTCGGAGCAGTTCTTC; cdr3_aa: CASSERVAEVSEQFF
d_call: TRBD1; clone_size: NA; v_call: TRBV5-1; j_call: TRBJ2-6; cdr3_nt: TGCGCCAGCAGCTCGGGACAGGGGGCGACCTCTGGGGCCAACGTCCTGACTTTC; cdr3_aa: CASSSGQGATSGANVLTF
d_call: NA; clone_size: NA; v_call: TRBV4-2; j_call: TRBJ2-1; cdr3_nt: TGTGCCAGCAGTGAGGATCTAAACAATGAGCAGTTCTTC; cdr3_aa: CASSEDLNNEQFF
d_call: NA; clone_size: NA; v_call: TRBV27; j_call: TRBJ2-5; cdr3_nt: TGTGCCAGCAGTCCTACGGAGGGGGAGACCCAGTACTTC; cdr3_aa: CASSPTEGETQYF
d_call: NA; clone_size: NA; v_call: TRBV29-1; j_call: TRBJ1-1; cdr3_nt: TGCAGCGTTGCCCCAAGACTGAAGAACACTGAAGCTTTCTTT; cdr3_aa: CSVAPRLKNTEAFF
d_call: TRBD1; clone_size: NA; v_call: TRBV24-1; j_call: TRBJ2-7; cdr3_nt: TGTGCCACCAGTGAGCGGACAGGGATCGTCACAAAGCAGTACTTC; cdr3_aa: CATSERTGIVTKQYF
d_call: NA; clone_size: NA; v_call: TRBV6-5; j_call: TRBJ2-2; cdr3_nt: TGTGCCAGCAGCCCGACAGCGAACACCGGGGAGCTGTTTTTT; cdr3_aa: CASSPTANTGELFF
d_call: NA; clone_size: NA; v_call: TRBV4-1; j_call: TRBJ2-3; cdr3_nt: TGCGCCAGCAGCCAAGTTGACAGGTTCGGAGATACGCAGTATTTT; cdr3_aa: CASSQVDRFGDTQYF
d_call: NA; clone_size: NA; v_call: TRBV18; j_call: TRBJ2-7; cdr3_nt: TGTGCCAGCTCACCAAATCAGGCAGACGAGCAGTACTTC; cdr3_aa: CASSPNQADEQYF
d_call: TRBD2; clone_size: NA; v_call: TRBV9; j_call: TRBJ2-1; cdr3_nt: TGTGCCAGCAGCGTAGTGGGTAGCGGGAAGAATGAGCAGTTCTTC; cdr3_aa: CASSVVGSGKNEQFF
d_call: TRBD1; clone_size: NA; v_call: TRBV28; j_call: TRBJ1-1; cdr3_nt: TGTGCCAGCAGCCCAGGGGGCCCCCTAGGCACTGAAGCTTTCTTT; cdr3_aa: CASSPGGPLGTEAFF
d_call: TRBD2; clone_size: NA; v_call: TRBV19; j_call: TRBJ2-6; cdr3_nt: TGTGCCAGTAAGCGGGAGACTGGGGCCAACGTCCTGACTTTC; cdr3_aa: CASKRETGANVLTF
d_call: NA; clone_size: once; v_call: TRBV2; j_call: TRBJ1-1; cdr3_nt: TGTGCCAGCAGGGGAGGGGGGGCTGAGACTGAAGCTTTCTTT; cdr3_aa: CASRGGGAETEAFF
d_call: TRBD2; clone_size: NA; v_call: TRBV10-3; j_call: TRBJ2-1; cdr3_nt: TGTGCCATCAGTGAGCGACTAGCGGGAGGGTTCAATGAGCAGTTCTTC; cdr3_aa: CAISERLAGGFNEQFF
d_call: TRBD1; clone_size: NA; v_call: TRBV5-5; j_call: TRBJ1-2; cdr3_nt: TGTGCCAGCAGCTCAACTACAGGGGTGAGCTATGGCTACACCTTC; cdr3_aa: CASSSTTGVSYGYTF
d_call: TRBD2; clone_size: NA; v_call: TRBV7-2; j_call: TRBJ2-1; cdr3_nt: TGTGCCAGCAGCTCAGTAGCGGGAGGGCTGAGCGAGCAGTTCTTC; cdr3_aa: CASSSVAGGLSEQFF
d_call: NA; clone_size: NA; v_call: TRBV19; j_call: TRBJ1-5; cdr3_nt: TGTGCCAGTAGTCCGCCCGACACGAAGTACCCCCAGCATTTT; cdr3_aa: CASSPPDTKYPQHF
d_call: NA; clone_size: NA; v_call: TRBV7-2; j_call: TRBJ1-4; cdr3_nt: TGTGCCAGCAGCCCCGCGGTTACAACTAATGAAAAACTGTTTTTT; cdr3_aa: CASSPAVTTNEKLFF
d_call: TRBD1; clone_size: NA; v_call: TRBV4-2; j_call: TRBJ2-1; cdr3_nt: TGTGCCAGCAGCCAAAGGACAGGGCGCAATGAGCAGTTCTTC; cdr3_aa: CASSQRTGRNEQFF
d_call: TRBD2; clone_size: NA; v_call: TRBV7-3; j_call: TRBJ2-7; cdr3_nt: TGTGCCAGCAGCTTATCCCGACTAGCGGGAGGCGAGCAGTACTTC; cdr3_aa: CASSLSRLAGGEQYF
d_call: TRBD1; clone_size: NA; v_call: TRBV27; j_call: TRBJ2-1; cdr3_nt: TGTGCCAGCAGCTCAACAGGGGTATCCTACAATGAGCAGTTCTTC; cdr3_aa: CASSSTGVSYNEQFF
d_call: TRBD2; clone_size: NA; v_call: TRBV9; j_call: TRBJ2-1; cdr3_nt: TGTGCCAGCAGCGTCGGGAGCGGGAGGGCCCATGAGCAGTTCTTC; cdr3_aa: CASSVGSGRAHEQFF
d_call: NA; clone_size: once; v_call: TRBV15; j_call: TRBJ2-2; cdr3_nt: TGTGCCACCAGCAGAGTCCCGACTGGTACGAACACCGGGGAGCTGTTTTTT; cdr3_aa: CATSRVPTGTNTGELFF
d_call: TRBD1; clone_size: NA; v_call: TRBV24-1; j_call: TRBJ1-5; cdr3_nt: TGTGCCACCAGTGAATCCGGGACAGGGGATAATCAGCCCCAGCATTTT; cdr3_aa: CATSESGTGDNQPQHF
d_call: NA; clone_size: NA; v_call: TRBV5-8; j_call: TRBJ2-7; cdr3_nt: TGTGCCAGCAGCTTGGGTCCTAGCAGTCTACGCGAGCAGTACTTC; cdr3_aa: CASSLGPSSLREQYF
d_call: NA; clone_size: NA; v_call: TRBV18; j_call: TRBJ1-5; cdr3_nt: TGTGCCAGCTCATCCGAACCAGGGTTCCGTCAGCCCCAGCATTTT; cdr3_aa: CASSSEPGFRQPQHF
d_call: TRBD1; clone_size: NA; v_call: TRBV7-2; j_call: TRBJ2-6; cdr3_nt: TGTGCCAGCAGCTTAGCGACAGGGCGCTCTGGGGCCAACGTCCTGACTTTC; cdr3_aa: CASSLATGRSGANVLTF
d_call: NA; clone_size: NA; v_call: TRBV1; j_call: TRBJ1-5; cdr3_nt: TGCACCAGCAGCCAGGGCAGTCTTAGCAATCAGCCCCAGCATTTT; cdr3_aa: CTSSQGSLSNQPQHF
d_call: TRBD1; clone_size: few; v_call: TRBV19; j_call: TRBJ2-3; cdr3_nt: TGTGCCACCAGGGACAGGGGGAGGACAGATACGCAGTATTTT; cdr3_aa: CATRDRGRTDTQYF
d_call: TRBD1; clone_size: NA; v_call: TRBV5-4; j_call: TRBJ2-1; cdr3_nt: TGTGCCAGCAGCCTGCCCCGGACAGGGTCTGGTGAGCAGTTCTTC; cdr3_aa: CASSLPRTGSGEQFF
d_call: TRBD1; clone_size: few; v_call: TRBV3-1/TRBV3-2; j_call: TRBJ1-6; cdr3_nt: TGTGCCAGCAGCACGCGGGACAGGGGGTACGATTCACCCCTCCACTTT; cdr3_aa: CASSTRDRGYDSPLHF
d_call: NA; clone_size: NA; v_call: TRBV28; j_call: TRBJ1-5; cdr3_nt: TGTGCCAGCAGTTTCTTACAGGGCATGGGCAATCAGCCCCAGCATTTT; cdr3_aa: CASSFLQGMGNQPQHF
d_call: TRBD2; clone_size: NA; v_call: TRBV6-6; j_call: TRBJ2-1; cdr3_nt: TGTGCCAGCAGTTTTGAGAGGAGCGGGAGGGGGAATGAGCAGTTCTTC; cdr3_aa: CASSFERSGRGNEQFF
d_call: NA; clone_size: few; v_call: TRBV7-9; j_call: TRBJ2-4; cdr3_nt: TGTGCCAGCAGCTTAGGAGTAGCCAAAAACATTCAGTACTTC; cdr3_aa: CASSLGVAKNIQYF
d_call: NA; clone_size: NA; v_call: TRBV29-1; j_call: TRBJ2-1; cdr3_nt: TGCAGCGTGGTCGTCCAGGAGCAGTTCTTC; cdr3_aa: CSVVVQEQFF
d_call: NA; clone_size: NA; v_call: TRBV12-2; j_call: TRBJ2-3; cdr3_nt: TGTGCAAGTCGACCACCTAGCGGGGACACAGATACGCAGTATTTT; cdr3_aa: CASRPPSGDTDTQYF
d_call: NA; clone_size: few; v_call: TRBV6-5; j_call: TRBJ1-2; cdr3_nt: TGTGCCAGCAGGGGGGGGTACGATGGCTACACCTTC; cdr3_aa: CASRGGYDGYTF
d_call: TRBD1; clone_size: NA; v_call: TRBV6-1; j_call: TRBJ2-3; cdr3_nt: TGTGCCAGCAGTGAAGCGGGGACAGTGGACGGTACGCAGTATTTT; cdr3_aa: CASSEAGTVDGTQYF
d_call: TRBD1; clone_size: NA; v_call: TRBV19; j_call: TRBJ1-6; cdr3_nt: TGTGCCAGTAGTAGACAGGGGGCTGAGAATTCACCCCTCCACTTT; cdr3_aa: CASSRQGAENSPLHF
d_call: NA; clone_size: few; v_call: TRBV2; j_call: TRBJ1-2; cdr3_nt: TGTGCCAGTGAGGAGGGAGGGTCTAACTATGGCTACACCTTC; cdr3_aa: CASEEGGSNYGYTF
d_call: TRBD2; clone_size: NA; v_call: TRBV4-1; j_call: TRBJ2-5; cdr3_nt: TGCGCCAGCAGCCACAAGGGGCTGACTAGCGGGAGAAAGGGCGGTCGTGAGACCCAGTACTTC; cdr3_aa: CASSHKGLTSGRKGGRETQYF